This T cell receptor beta chain is from a study of T-cell memory formation after mild COVID-19. V lost 4 bases, J lost 5 bases, and 7 bases stayed unmatched. Germline V gene lookup returns CDR1 SGHTA and CDR2 FQGNSA. CDR3 length: 15 residues. Findings of the study overall: Researchers could not confirm that second-wave clones peaking on day 37 targeted SARS-CoV-2. Researchers found some responding clones in pre-infection memory, a sign that cross-reactive memory joined. Those CD4+ clones that contracted were mainly in CM and EM (CD8+ ones in EMRA).

TCR alpha and TCR beta cDNA libraries carrying sample barcodes and UMIs came from 5'RACE with constant-segment primers. TCRdb passed the 5' RACE reads through MiXCR, listing each CDR3 protein once. Of about 470,000 distinct CDR3 sequences listed, 15% to 20% are singletons. As regards this clonotype: Its antigen is not identified.

Sequenced: PBMCs or a T cell subset sorted from them (not recorded which). The TCR comes from an adult woman who had mild COVID-19 (a few samples of this study predate the infection). Cell type and time point are not known. This chain links TRBV7-2 with TRBJ2-1; 8 positions match TRBD2. Here the CDR3 DNA reads TGTGCCAGCAGCTCGAGCGGGAGTCGCAACAATGAGCAGTTCTTC. This gives the protein CASSSSGSRNNEQFF.